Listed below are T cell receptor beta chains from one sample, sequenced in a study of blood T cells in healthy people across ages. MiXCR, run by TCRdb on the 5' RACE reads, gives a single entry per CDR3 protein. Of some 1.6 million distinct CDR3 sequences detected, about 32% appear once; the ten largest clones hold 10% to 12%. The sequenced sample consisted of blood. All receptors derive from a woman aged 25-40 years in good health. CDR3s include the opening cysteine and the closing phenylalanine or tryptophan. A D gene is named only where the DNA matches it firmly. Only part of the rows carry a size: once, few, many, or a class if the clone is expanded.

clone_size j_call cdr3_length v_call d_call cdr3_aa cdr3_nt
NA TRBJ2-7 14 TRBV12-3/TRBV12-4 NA CASSLTPTSYEQYF TGTGCCAGCAGCTTGACCCCGACTAGCTACGAGCAGTACTTC
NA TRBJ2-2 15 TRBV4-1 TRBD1 CASSQVRGPTGELFF TGCGCCAGCAGCCAAGTCAGGGGGCCCACCGGGGAGCTGTTTTTT
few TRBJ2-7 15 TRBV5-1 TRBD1 CASSSTLGQGYEQYF TGCGCCAGCAGCTCAACCCTCGGACAGGGCTACGAGCAGTACTTC
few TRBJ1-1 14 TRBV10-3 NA CAISDPAMNTEAFF TGTGCCATCAGTGATCCGGCAATGAACACTGAAGCTTTCTTT
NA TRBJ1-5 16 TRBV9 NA CASSVGDLSDNQPQHF TGTGCCAGCAGCGTAGGGGACCTCTCCGACAATCAGCCCCAGCATTTT
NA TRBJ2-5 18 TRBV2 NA CATYPQGFEAMSRETQYF TGTGCCACTTACCCACAGGGATTCGAAGCGATGTCCCGAGAGACCCAGTACTTC
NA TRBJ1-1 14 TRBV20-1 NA CSASQGSVNTEAFF TGCAGTGCTAGTCAGGGGTCGGTGAACACTGAAGCTTTCTTT
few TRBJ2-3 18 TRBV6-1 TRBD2 CASSEAPAGSGGTDTQYF TGTGCCAGCAGTGAAGCCCCTGCCGGTAGCGGGGGTACAGATACGCAGTATTTT
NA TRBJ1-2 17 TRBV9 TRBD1 CASSAWDGTGGAYGYTF TGTGCCAGCAGCGCTTGGGACGGGACAGGGGGTGCATATGGCTACACCTTC
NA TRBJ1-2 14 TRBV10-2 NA CASSEDRRDYGYTF TGCGCCAGCAGTGAAGACAGGCGGGACTATGGCTACACCTTC
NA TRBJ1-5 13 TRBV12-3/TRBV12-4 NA CASSLVRSQPQHF TGTGCCAGCAGTTTGGTGCGGAGTCAGCCCCAGCATTTT
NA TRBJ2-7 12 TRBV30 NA CAWTGSSYEQYF TGTGCCTGGACAGGGAGCTCCTACGAGCAGTACTTC
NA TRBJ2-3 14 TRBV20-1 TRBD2 CSAVRSGGTDTQYF TGCAGTGCTGTCCGAAGCGGGGGCACAGATACGCAGTATTTT
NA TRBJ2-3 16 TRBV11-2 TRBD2 CASSLAWTSRTDTQYF TGTGCCAGCAGCTTAGCCTGGACTAGCAGGACAGATACGCAGTATTTT
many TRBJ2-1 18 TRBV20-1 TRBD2 CSADRVPTSGSFENEQFF TGCAGTGCCGACAGGGTCCCGACTAGCGGGAGTTTTGAGAATGAGCAGTTCTTC
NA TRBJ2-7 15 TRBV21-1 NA CARNSITTSDYEQYF TGTGCCAGAAATAGCATCACAACTAGCGACTACGAGCAGTACTTC
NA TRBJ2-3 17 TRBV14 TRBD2 CASSQALTSTSADTQYF TGTGCCAGCAGCCAAGCCCTGACGTCTACTAGCGCAGATACGCAGTATTTT
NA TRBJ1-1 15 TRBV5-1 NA CASSFKVGMNTEAFF TGCGCCAGCAGCTTTAAAGTTGGTATGAACACTGAAGCTTTCTTT
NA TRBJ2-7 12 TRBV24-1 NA CATSDLDYEQYF TGTGCCACCAGTGATTTGGACTACGAGCAGTACTTC
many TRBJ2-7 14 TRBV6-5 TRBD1 CASSYGTGPYEQYF TGTGCCAGCAGTTATGGGACAGGGCCCTACGAGCAGTACTTC
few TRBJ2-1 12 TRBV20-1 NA CSASPRPHEQFF TGCAGTGCTAGTCCTCGGCCACATGAGCAGTTCTTC
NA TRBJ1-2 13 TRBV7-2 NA CASSVRGFYGYIF TGTGCCAGCAGCGTCCGGGGGTTCTATGGCTACATCTTC
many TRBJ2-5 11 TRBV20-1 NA CSVERQETQYF TGCAGTGTTGAGCGGCAAGAGACCCAGTACTTC
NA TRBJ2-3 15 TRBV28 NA CASSFMYTSTDTQYF TGTGCCAGCAGTTTTATGTACACGAGCACAGATACGCAGTATTTT
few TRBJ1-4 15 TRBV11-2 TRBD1 CASSLVRGRQEKLFF TGTGCCAGCAGCTTAGTCAGGGGGCGCCAGGAAAAACTGTTTTTT
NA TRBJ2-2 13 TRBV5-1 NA CASSTGRVGELFF TGCGCCAGCAGCACGGGGCGTGTCGGGGAGCTGTTTTTT
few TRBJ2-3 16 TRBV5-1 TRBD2 CASSLDVGGGTDTQYF TGCGCCAGCAGCTTGGACGTGGGGGGGGGCACAGATACGCAGTATTTT
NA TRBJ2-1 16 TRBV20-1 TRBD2 CSASIAGESSYNEQFF TGCAGTGCTAGTATCGCGGGGGAGAGCTCCTACAATGAGCAGTTCTTC
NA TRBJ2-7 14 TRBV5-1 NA CASSLDGLVNEQYF TGCGCCAGCAGCTTGGATGGGCTAGTGAACGAGCAGTACTTC